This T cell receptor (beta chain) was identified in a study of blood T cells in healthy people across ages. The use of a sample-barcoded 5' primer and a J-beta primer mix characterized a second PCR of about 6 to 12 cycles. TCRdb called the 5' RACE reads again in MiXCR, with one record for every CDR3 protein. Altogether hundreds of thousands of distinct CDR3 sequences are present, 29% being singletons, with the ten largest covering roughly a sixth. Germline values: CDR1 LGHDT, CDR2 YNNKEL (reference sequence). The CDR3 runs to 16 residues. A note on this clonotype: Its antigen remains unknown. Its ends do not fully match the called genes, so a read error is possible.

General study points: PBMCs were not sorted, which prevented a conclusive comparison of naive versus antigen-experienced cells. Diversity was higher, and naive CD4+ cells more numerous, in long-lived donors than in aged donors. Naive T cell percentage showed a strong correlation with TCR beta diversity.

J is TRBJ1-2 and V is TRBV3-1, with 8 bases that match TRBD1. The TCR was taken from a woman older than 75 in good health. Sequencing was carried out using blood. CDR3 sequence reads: CASGQGQGANQGGYTF. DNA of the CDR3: TGTGCCAGCGGCCAAGGACAGGGAGCGAACCAGGGAGGCTACACCTTC.